This T cell receptor beta chain was sequenced during a study of T-cell memory formation after mild COVID-19. Whole-study findings and limits: A balance of CD4 and CD8 characterized clones contracting day 15 to 85, whereas later expanders leaned CD4+. Pre-infection memory contained some responding clones, which suggested that cross-reactive memory had joined.

In regard to this clonotype: The antigen remains undetermined.

TCRdb independently ran MiXCR on the 5' RACE reads; one entry per CDR3 protein. In the table there are about 110,000 distinct CDR3 sequences, approximately 14% of which are singletons. The source material was PBMCs or a T cell subset sorted from them (not recorded which). The receptor was isolated from a man younger than 30 who had mild COVID-19 (a few samples of this study predate the infection). Cell type and time point are not known.

CDR3 DNA sequence: TGCAGTGCTAGAGGGTCCGTGGCCTCGGGGGCCCAGTACTTC. Translating it yields CSARGSVASGAQYF. This chain joins TRBV20-1 and TRBJ2-5; D might be TRBD2 (6 bases). The V end lost 1 base, the J end lost 9 bases, and 18 bases lay between the germline ends. CDR3 length: 14 amino acids. From germline, CDR1 is DFQATT and CDR2 SNEGSKA (reference sequence).